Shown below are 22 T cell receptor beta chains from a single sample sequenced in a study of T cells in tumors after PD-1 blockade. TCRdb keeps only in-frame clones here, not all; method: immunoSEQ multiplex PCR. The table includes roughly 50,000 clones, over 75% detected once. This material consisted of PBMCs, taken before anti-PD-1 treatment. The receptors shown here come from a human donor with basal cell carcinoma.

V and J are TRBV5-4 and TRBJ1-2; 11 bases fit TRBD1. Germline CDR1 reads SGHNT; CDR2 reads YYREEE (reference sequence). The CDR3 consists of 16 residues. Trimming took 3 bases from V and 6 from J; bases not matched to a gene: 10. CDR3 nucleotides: TGTGCCAGCAGCTCTGGACAGGGGGCGAATCGGAATGGCTACACCTTC. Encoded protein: CASSSGQGANRNGYTF.

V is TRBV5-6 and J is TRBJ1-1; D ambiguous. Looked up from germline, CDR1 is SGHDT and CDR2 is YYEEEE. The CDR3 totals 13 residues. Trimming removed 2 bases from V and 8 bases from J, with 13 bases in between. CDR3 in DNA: TGTGCCAGCAGCTTAATCGGAGCTGAGGAAGCTTTCTTT. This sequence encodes CASSLIGAEEAFF.

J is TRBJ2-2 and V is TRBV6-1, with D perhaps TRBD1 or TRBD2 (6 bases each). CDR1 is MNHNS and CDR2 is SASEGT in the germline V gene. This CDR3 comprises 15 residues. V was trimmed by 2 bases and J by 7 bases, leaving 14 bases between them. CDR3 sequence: CASSENWGAGGELFF. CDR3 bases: TGTGCCAGCAGTGAAAATTGGGGGGCCGGCGGGGAGCTGTTTTTT.

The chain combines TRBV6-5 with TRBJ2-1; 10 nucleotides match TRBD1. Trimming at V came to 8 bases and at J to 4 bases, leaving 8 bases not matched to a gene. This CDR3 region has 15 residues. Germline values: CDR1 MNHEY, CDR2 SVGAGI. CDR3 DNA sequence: TGTGCCAGCGGGGAGGACAGGGGGGTTTACAATGAGCAGTTCTTC. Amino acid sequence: CASGEDRGVYNEQFF.

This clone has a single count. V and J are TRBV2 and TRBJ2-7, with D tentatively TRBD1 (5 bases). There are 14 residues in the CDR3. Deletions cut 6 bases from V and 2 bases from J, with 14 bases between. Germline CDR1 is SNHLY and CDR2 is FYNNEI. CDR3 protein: CASSADTATYEQYF. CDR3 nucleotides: TGTGCCAGCAGCGCGGACACGGCTACCTACGAGCAGTACTTC. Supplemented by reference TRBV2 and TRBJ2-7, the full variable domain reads EPEVTQTPSHQVTQMGQEVILRCVPISNHLYFYWYRQILGQKVEFLVSFYNNEISEKSEIFDDQFSVERPDGSNFTLKIRSTKLEDSAMYFCASSADTATYEQYFGPGTRLTVT.

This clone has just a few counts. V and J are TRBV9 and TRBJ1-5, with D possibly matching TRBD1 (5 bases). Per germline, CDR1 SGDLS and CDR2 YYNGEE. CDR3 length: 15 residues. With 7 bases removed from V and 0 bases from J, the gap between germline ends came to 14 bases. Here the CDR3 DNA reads TGTGCCAGCGCCCGGGACTCGTATAGCAATCAGCCCCAGCATTTT. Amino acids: CASARDSYSNQPQHF.

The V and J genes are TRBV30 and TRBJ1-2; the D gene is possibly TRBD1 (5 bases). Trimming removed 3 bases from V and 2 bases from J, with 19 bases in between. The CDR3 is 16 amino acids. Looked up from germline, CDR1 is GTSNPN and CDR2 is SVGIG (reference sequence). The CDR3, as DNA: TGTGCCTGGAGCACTGGTACAGGATTGGGAAACTATGGCTACACCTTC. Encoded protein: CAWSTGTGLGNYGYTF. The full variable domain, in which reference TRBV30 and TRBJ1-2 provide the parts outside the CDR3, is SQTIHQWPATLVQPVGSPLSLECTVEGTSNPNLYWYRQAAGRGLQLLFYSVGIGQISSEVPQNLSASRPQDRQFILSSKKLLLSDSGFYLCAWSTGTGLGNYGYTFGSGTRLTVV.

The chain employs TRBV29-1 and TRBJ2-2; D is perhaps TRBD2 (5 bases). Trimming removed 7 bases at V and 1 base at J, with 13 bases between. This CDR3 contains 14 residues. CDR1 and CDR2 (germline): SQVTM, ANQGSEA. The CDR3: CSARSGVNTGELFF. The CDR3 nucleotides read TGCAGCGCCAGATCCGGGGTGAACACCGGGGAGCTGTTTTTT.

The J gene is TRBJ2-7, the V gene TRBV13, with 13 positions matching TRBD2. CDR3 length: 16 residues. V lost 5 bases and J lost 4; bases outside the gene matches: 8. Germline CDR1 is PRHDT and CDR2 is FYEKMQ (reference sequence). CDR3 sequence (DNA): TGTGCCAGCAGCCCCACCCGGACTAGCGGGGGATACGAGCAGTACTTC. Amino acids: CASSPTRTSGGYEQYF.

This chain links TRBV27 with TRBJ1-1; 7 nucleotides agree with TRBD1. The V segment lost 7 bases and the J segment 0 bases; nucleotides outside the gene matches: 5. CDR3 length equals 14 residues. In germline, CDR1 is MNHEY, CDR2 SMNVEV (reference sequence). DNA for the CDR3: TGTGCCAGCACCAGGGGGGGACTGAACACTGAAGCTTTCTTT. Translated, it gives CASTRGGLNTEAFF.

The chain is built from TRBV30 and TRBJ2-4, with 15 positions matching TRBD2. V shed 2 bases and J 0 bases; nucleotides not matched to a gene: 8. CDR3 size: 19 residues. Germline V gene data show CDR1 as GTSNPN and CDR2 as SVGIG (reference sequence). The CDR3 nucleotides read TGTGCCTGGAGTCCTCCGGGACTAGCGGGGGGAAGAGCCAAAAACATTCAGTACTTC. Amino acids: CAWSPPGLAGGRAKNIQYF.

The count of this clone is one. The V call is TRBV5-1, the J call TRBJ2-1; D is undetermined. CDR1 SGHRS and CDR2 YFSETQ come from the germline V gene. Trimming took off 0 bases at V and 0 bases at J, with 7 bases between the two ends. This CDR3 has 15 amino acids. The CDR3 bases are TGCGCCAGCAGCTTGGAAGTGGGCTCCTACAATGAGCAGTTCTTC. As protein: CASSLEVGSYNEQFF.

The CDR3 bases are TGTGCCTGGAGCGGACCGTATCATGAAAAACTGTTTTTT. It yields the protein CAWSGPYHEKLFF. The V gene is TRBV30, the J gene TRBJ1-4; no reliable D call. V was trimmed by 3 bases and J by 6 bases, leaving 11 bases between them. CDR1 GTSNPN and CDR2 SVGIG come from the germline V gene (reference sequence). The CDR3 consists of 13 residues.

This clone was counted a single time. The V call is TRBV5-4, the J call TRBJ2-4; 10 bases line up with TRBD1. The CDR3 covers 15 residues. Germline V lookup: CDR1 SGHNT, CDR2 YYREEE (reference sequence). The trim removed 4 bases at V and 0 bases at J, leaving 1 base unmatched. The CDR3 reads CASSDRGLAKNIQYF. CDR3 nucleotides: TGTGCCAGCAGCGACAGGGGGCTAGCCAAAAACATTCAGTACTTC.

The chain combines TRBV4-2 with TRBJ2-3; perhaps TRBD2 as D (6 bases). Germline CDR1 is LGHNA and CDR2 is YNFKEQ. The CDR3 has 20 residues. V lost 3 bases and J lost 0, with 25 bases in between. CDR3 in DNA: TGTGCCAGCAGCCAGCCGCTGGGCGGGGCGGGCGACTCTAGCACAGATACGCAGTATTTT. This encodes CASSQPLGGAGDSSTDTQYF.

CDR3 in DNA: TGTGCCAGCAGTGCCTCGGGGGGCACAGATACGCAGTATTTT. Translating gives CASSASGGTDTQYF. The rearrangement uses TRBV28 and TRBJ2-3; a possible D gene is TRBD2 (6 bases). CDR1 and CDR2 (germline): MDHEN, SYDVKM. The CDR3 is 14 amino acids. Deletions cut 5 bases from V and 1 base from J, with 10 bases between.

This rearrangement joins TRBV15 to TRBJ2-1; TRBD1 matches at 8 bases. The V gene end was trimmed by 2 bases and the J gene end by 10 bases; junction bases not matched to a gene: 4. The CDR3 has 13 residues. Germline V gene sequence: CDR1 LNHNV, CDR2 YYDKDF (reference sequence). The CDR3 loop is CATSRTTGVEQFF. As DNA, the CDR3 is TGTGCCACCAGCAGAACGACAGGGGTCGAGCAGTTCTTC.

DNA of the CDR3: TGCGCCAGCAGCCGCCTGACAGGGGTAGAGACCCAGTACTTC. It codes for CASSRLTGVETQYF. This chain uses TRBV5-1 with TRBJ2-5, with 8 bases matching TRBD1. The germline gives CDR1 SGHRS, CDR2 YFSETQ. The V gene end was trimmed by 4 bases and the J gene end by 4 bases; junction bases not matched to a gene: 6. The CDR3 loop spans 14 amino acids.

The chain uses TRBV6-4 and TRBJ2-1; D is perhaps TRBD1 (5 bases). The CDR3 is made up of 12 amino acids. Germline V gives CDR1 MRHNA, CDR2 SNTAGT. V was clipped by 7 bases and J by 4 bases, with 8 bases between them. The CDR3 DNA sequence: TGTGCCAGCAAGGACAATTACAATGAGCAGTTCTTC. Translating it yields CASKDNYNEQFF.

As DNA, the CDR3 is TGTGCCAGCAGTCCCACAGGGCCCTACGCTGAAGCTTTCTTT. Amino acids: CASSPTGPYAEAFF. This sequence joins TRBV6-5 and TRBJ1-1; TRBD1 is a possible D gene (6 bases). There are 14 residues in the CDR3. Germline V gene lookup returns CDR1 MNHEY and CDR2 SVGAGI. The germline V and J ends were trimmed by 5 bases and 6 bases, with 16 bases remaining between them.

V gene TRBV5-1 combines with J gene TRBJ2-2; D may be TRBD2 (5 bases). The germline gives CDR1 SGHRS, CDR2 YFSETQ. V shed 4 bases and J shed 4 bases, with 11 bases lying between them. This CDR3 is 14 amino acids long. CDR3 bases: TGCGCCAGCAGCCCTAGCCAGAGCACCGGGGAGCTGTTTTTT. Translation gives CASSPSQSTGELFF.

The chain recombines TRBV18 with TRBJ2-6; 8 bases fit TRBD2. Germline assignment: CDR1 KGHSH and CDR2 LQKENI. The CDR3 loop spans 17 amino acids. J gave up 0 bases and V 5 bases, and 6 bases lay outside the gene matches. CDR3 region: CASSTAGGLSGANVLTF. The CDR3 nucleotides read TGTGCCAGCTCAACCGCGGGAGGCCTCTCTGGGGCCAACGTCCTGACTTTC. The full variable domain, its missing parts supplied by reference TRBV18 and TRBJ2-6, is NAGVMQNPRHLVRRRGQEARLRCSPMKGHSHVYWYRQLPEEGLKFMVYLQKENIIDESGMPKERFSAEFPKEGPSILRIQQVVRGDSAAYFCASSTAGGLSGANVLTFGAGSRLTVL.